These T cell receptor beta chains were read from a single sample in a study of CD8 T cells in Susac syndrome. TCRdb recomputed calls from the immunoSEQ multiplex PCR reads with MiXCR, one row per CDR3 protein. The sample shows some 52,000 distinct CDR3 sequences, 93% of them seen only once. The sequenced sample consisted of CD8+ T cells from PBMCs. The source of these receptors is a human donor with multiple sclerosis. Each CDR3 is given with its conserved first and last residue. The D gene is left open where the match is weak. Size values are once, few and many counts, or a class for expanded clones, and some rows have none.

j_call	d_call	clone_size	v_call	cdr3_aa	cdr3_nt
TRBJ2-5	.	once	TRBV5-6	CASSWTAQETQYF	TGTGCCAGCAGCTGGACTGCGCAAGAGACCCAGTACTTC
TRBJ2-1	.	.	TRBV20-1	CSAKGGGVPYNEQFF	TGCAGTGCTAAGGGAGGGGGCGTTCCCTACAATGAGCAGTTCTTC
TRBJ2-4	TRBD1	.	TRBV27	CASSTGVLGKNIQYF	TGTGCCAGCAGTACAGGGGTGTTAGGCAAAAACATTCAGTACTTC
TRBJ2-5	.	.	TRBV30	CAWSNPSFGETQYF	TGTGCCTGGAGTAACCCTTCTTTCGGAGAGACCCAGTACTTC
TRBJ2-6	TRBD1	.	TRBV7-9	CASSGTGPPGANVLTF	TGTGCCAGCAGCGGGACAGGGCCGCCCGGGGCCAACGTCCTGACTTTC
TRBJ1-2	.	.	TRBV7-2	CASSLGRGFGSYGYTF	TGTGCCAGCAGCTTAGGCAGGGGCTTTGGGAGCTATGGCTACACCTTC
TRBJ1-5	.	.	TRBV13	CASSLRGSRPQHF	TGTGCCAGCAGCTTGAGGGGTTCGCGGCCCCAGCATTTT
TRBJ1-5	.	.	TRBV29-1	CSVVWGNSNQPQHF	TGCAGCGTTGTGTGGGGGAATAGCAATCAGCCCCAGCATTTT
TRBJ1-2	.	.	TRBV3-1	CASSPILTANYGYTF	TGTGCCAGCAGCCCAATTCTCACAGCTAACTATGGCTACACCTTC
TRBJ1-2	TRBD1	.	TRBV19	CASSFRDRVSGYTF	TGTGCCAGTAGTTTCCGGGACAGGGTATCGGGCTACACCTTC
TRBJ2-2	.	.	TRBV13	CASSLGDTNTGELFF	TGTGCCAGCAGCTTAGGGGACACCAACACCGGGGAGCTGTTTTTT
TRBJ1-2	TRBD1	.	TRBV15	CATSMLGTGDYGYTF	TGTGCCACCAGCATGCTCGGGACAGGGGACTATGGCTACACCTTC
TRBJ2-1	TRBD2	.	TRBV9	CASSVEGTNYNEQFF	TGTGCCAGCAGCGTAGAAGGGACTAACTACAATGAGCAGTTCTTC
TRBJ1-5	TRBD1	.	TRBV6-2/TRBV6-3	CASLRDREGQPQHF	TGTGCCAGTCTCCGGGACAGGGAAGGTCAGCCCCAGCATTTT
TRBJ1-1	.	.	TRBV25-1	CASSRGGPTEAFF	TGTGCCAGCAGCCGAGGGGGTCCGACTGAAGCTTTCTTT
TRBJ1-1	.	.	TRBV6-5	CASSQESGGNTEAFF	TGTGCCAGCAGTCAGGAGTCGGGGGGTAACACTGAAGCTTTCTTT
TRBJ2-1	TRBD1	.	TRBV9	CASSVNRGNYEQFF	TGTGCCAGCAGCGTCAACAGGGGTAACTATGAGCAGTTCTTC
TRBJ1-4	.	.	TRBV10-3	CATLDSAATNEKLFF	TGTGCCACCCTAGACAGCGCTGCAACTAATGAAAAACTGTTTTTT
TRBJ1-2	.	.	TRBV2	CASSEGVPSYNYGYTF	TGTGCCAGCAGTGAAGGGGTCCCAAGCTATAACTATGGCTACACCTTC
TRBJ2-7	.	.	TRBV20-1	CSARPPDSYEQYF	TGCAGTGCTAGGCCCCCGGACAGCTACGAGCAGTACTTC
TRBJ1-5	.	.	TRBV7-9	CASSLAGGDHQPQHF	TGTGCCAGCAGCTTAGCCGGGGGCGACCATCAGCCCCAGCATTTT
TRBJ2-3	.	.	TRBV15	CATSLPIGSGRDTQYF	TGTGCCACCAGTTTACCCATCGGATCAGGGCGAGATACGCAGTATTTT
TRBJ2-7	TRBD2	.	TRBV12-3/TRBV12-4	CASSFGGRVHEQYF	TGTGCCAGCAGTTTTGGAGGGAGGGTTCACGAGCAGTACTTC
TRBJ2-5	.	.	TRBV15	CATSPPEIQTQYF	TGTGCCACCAGCCCCCCGGAGATCCAGACCCAGTACTTC
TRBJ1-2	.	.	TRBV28	CATFNYGYTF	TGTGCCACCTTTAACTATGGCTACACCTTC
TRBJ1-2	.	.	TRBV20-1	CSARISYNYGYTF	TGCAGTGCCCGGATCAGTTATAACTATGGCTACACCTTC
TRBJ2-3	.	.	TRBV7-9	CASSPTSATQYF	TGTGCCAGCAGTCCGACGTCGGCGACGCAGTATTTT
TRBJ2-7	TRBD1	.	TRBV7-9	CASSAGTEESYEQYF	TGTGCCAGCAGCGCTGGGACAGAGGAATCCTACGAGCAGTACTTC
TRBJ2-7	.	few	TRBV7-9	CASSSPQDRTYEQYF	TGTGCCAGCAGCTCCCCTCAGGACAGAACCTACGAGCAGTACTTC
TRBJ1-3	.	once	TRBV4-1	CASSQWTSGNTIYF	TGCGCCAGCAGCCAGTGGACCTCTGGAAACACCATATATTTT
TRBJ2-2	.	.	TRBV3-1	CASSQVLPETNNTGELFF	TGTGCCAGCAGCCAAGTACTACCAGAGACGAACAACACCGGGGAGCTGTTTTTT
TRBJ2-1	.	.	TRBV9	CASSGTNSYNEQFF	TGTGCCAGCAGCGGGACCAACTCCTACAATGAGCAGTTCTTC
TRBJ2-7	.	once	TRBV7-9	CASSLGVGTSSYEQYF	TGTGCCAGCAGCTTAGGAGTTGGCACGAGCTCCTACGAGCAGTACTTC
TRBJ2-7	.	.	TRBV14	CASSQLRWDEQYF	TGTGCCAGCAGCCAACTCAGGTGGGACGAGCAGTACTTC
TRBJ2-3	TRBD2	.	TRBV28	CASSLYPRASGYSSTDTQYF	TGTGCCAGCAGTTTGTATCCGAGGGCTAGCGGATACTCTAGCACAGATACGCAGTATTTT
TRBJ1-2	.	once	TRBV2	CASLGGGRNGYTF	TGTGCCAGTCTCGGAGGGGGAAGGAATGGCTACACCTTC
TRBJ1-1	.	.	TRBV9	CASSGGMNTEAFF	TGTGCCAGCTCCGGGGGAATGAACACTGAAGCTTTCTTT
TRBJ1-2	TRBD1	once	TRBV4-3	CASSQDRQGARYGYTF	TGCGCCAGCAGCCAAGATCGACAGGGGGCTCGCTATGGCTACACCTTC
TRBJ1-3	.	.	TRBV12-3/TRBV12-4	CASSWGGRGGNTIYF	TGTGCCAGCAGTTGGGGGGGCCGTGGAGGAAACACCATATATTTT
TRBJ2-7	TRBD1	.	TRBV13	CASSVGTGIYEQYF	TGTGCCAGCAGCGTCGGGACAGGGATTTACGAGCAGTACTTC
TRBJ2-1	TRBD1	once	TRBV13	CASSRPGQERYNEQFF	TGTGCCAGCAGCCGCCCGGGACAGGAAAGATACAATGAGCAGTTCTTC
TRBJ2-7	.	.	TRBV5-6	CASSLELGEQYF	TGTGCCAGCAGCTTGGAACTGGGGGAGCAGTACTTC
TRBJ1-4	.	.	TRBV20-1	CSASDFPGASGEKLFF	TGCAGTGCTAGTGATTTCCCAGGGGCCTCGGGTGAAAAACTGTTTTTT
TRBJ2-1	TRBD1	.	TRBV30	CAWDRGHNEQFF	TGTGCCTGGGACAGGGGGCACAATGAGCAGTTCTTC
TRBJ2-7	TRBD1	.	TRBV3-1	CASSHFGTGSEQYF	TGTGCCAGCAGCCATTTCGGGACAGGGTCCGAGCAGTACTTC
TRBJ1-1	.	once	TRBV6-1	CASTLAAPLLVNTEAFF	TGTGCCAGCACCCTGGCAGCTCCTCTCCTTGTGAACACTGAAGCTTTCTTT
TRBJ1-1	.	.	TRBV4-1	CASSQDGARAEQAFF	TGCGCCAGCAGCCAAGATGGCGCCAGGGCAGAACAAGCTTTCTTT
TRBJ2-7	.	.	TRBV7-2	CASSLKGHEQYF	TGTGCCAGCAGCTTAAAGGGTCACGAGCAGTACTTC
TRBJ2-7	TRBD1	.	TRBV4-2	CASSQGDPGQGMYEQYF	TGTGCCAGCAGCCAGGGTGACCCGGGACAGGGAATGTACGAGCAGTACTTC
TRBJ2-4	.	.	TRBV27	CASRDRGLAKNIQYF	TGTGCCAGCCGGGACCGAGGATTAGCCAAAAACATTCAGTACTTC